Shown below are 10 T cell receptor beta chains from a single sample sequenced in a study of cytomegalovirus exposure and HLA in healthy donors. The PCR made use of 60 Vbeta and 13 Jbeta primers. Measured with immunoSEQ multiplex PCR; TCRdb has only the in-frame clones, and not every one. The profile covers roughly 66,000 clones, with approximately 80% appearing a single time and 7.8% taken by the ten largest. Specimen: PBMCs. The receptors derive from a man younger than 35 in good health and CMV-seropositive.

V and J are TRBV7-8 and TRBJ1-5, with D maybe TRBD1 (6 bases). Germline CDR1 is SGHVS and CDR2 is FQNEAQ. The CDR3 sequence is 13 residues long. V lost 5 bases and J lost 4, with 9 bases in between. CDR3 nucleotides: TGTGCCAGCAGCCCTGACAGGAATCAGCCCCAGCATTTT. This encodes CASSPDRNQPQHF.

The V gene is TRBV2, the J gene TRBJ1-1; maybe TRBD1 (5 bases). V was trimmed by 8 bases and J by 5 bases, leaving 18 bases between them. This CDR3 spans 14 amino acids. CDR1 SNHLY and CDR2 FYNNEI come from the germline V gene. CDR3 sequence reads: CASHKGGDATEAFF. In nucleotides, the CDR3 is TGTGCCAGCCACAAGGGAGGGGATGCGACTGAAGCTTTCTTT.

This clone was seen once. This chain uses TRBV19 with TRBJ2-7; TRBD2 might be the D (6 bases). CDR3 size: 11 residues. The V end lost 10 bases, the J end lost 5 bases, and 12 bases lay between the germline ends. CDR1 is LNHDA, CDR2 SQIVND, per germline (reference sequence). Here the CDR3 DNA reads TGTGCCACCTACCGGGGGAACGAGCAGTACTTC. It codes for CATYRGNEQYF.

The rearrangement joins TRBV6-5 to TRBJ1-1, with TRBD1 identical over 8 bases. Germline V gene lookup returns CDR1 MNHEY and CDR2 SVGAGI. The CDR3 sequence is 13 residues long. The ends lost 9 bases at V and 1 base at J; junction bases unmatched: 4. CDR3 sequence (DNA): TGTGCCAGTCAGGGGGCGCGGAACACTGAAGCTTTCTTT. This translates into CASQGARNTEAFF.

The rearrangement uses TRBV5-4 and TRBJ2-2; 10 bases are shared with TRBD1. CDR1 is SGHNT and CDR2 is YYREEE in the germline V gene (reference sequence). Unmatched junction bases numbered 6, after V lost 5 bases and J lost 2 bases. This CDR3 has 16 amino acids. This chain's CDR3 is CASSSGQGVNTGELFF. The CDR3 DNA sequence: TGTGCCAGCAGTTCAGGACAGGGGGTTAACACCGGGGAGCTGTTTTTT.

This rearrangement joins TRBV5-4 to TRBJ2-3; 8 nucleotides match TRBD1. Trimming cost V 3 bases and J 1 base; bases outside gene matches: 7. The CDR3 runs 16 residues. Germline-derived CDR1 and CDR2 are SGHNT and YYREEE (reference sequence). The CDR3 region is CASSSVTGDGTDTQYF. CDR3 nucleotide sequence: TGTGCCAGCAGCTCCGTGACAGGGGATGGCACAGATACGCAGTATTTT.

This clone showed up just a few times. The chain recombines TRBV7-6 with TRBJ1-6, with D possibly TRBD1 on 5 matching bases. V was cut by 3 bases and J by 5 bases, with 8 bases left in between. Per the germline V gene, CDR1 is SGHVS and CDR2 is FNYEAQ. The CDR3 sequence is 14 residues long. The CDR3 DNA is TGTGCCAGCAGCTTTTCCAGGGATAATTCACCCCTCCACTTT. It encodes CASSFSRDNSPLHF.

The J gene is TRBJ2-3, the V gene TRBV30; 12 bases fit TRBD2. Unmatched junction bases numbered 8, after V lost 8 bases and J lost 5 bases. Germline CDR1 GTSNPN, CDR2 SVGIG (reference sequence). The CDR3 sequence is 14 residues long. Written as DNA, the CDR3 is TGTGCCCGGTCCCTAGCGGGGGGGCAAGATACGCAGTATTTT. Its protein product is CARSLAGGQDTQYF.

In this sample, this clone turned up a few times. This rearrangement joins TRBV9 to TRBJ2-5, with D perhaps matching TRBD1 (5 bases). The ends were cut back, 0 bases at V and 3 bases at J, with 6 bases in the middle. Germline loops: CDR1 SGDLS, CDR2 YYNGEE. The length of the CDR3 is 13 residues. This chain's CDR3 is CASSVGTKETQYF. In DNA, the CDR3 is TGTGCCAGCAGCGTAGGGACAAAAGAGACCCAGTACTTC.

The chain has TRBV30 and TRBJ2-2; TRBD2 agrees at 13 bases. With 5 bases clipped from V and 8 bases from J, the junction kept 5 bases outside the gene matches. There are 14 residues in the CDR3. In germline, CDR1 is GTSNPN, CDR2 SVGIG (reference sequence). The CDR3 here is CAWGPGLAGGELFF. CDR3 sequence (DNA): TGTGCCTGGGGTCCGGGACTAGCGGGAGGGGAGCTGTTTTTT.